The TCR beta chain described here comes from a study of blood T cells in healthy people across ages. V lost 5 bases and J 2 bases, leaving 13 bases between the germline ends. The CDR3 totals 14 residues. Germline CDR1 is MNHNY and CDR2 is SVGAGI (reference sequence). PCR was performed a second time for roughly 7 to 11 cycles using a sample-barcoded 5' primer and a J-beta primer mix. Each CDR3 protein gets one entry after TCRdb re-called the 5' RACE reads with MiXCR. Of under 1,000,000 distinct CDR3 sequences listed, 35% to 60% are singletons. This receptor was obtained from an elderly man in good health. The chain uses TRBV6-6 and TRBJ2-7; D is possibly TRBD1 (6 bases). Sequencing was carried out using blood. The CDR3 DNA sequence: TGTGCCAGCAGTCAGGGGTCTGCCACCTACGAGCAGTACTTC. Translated: CASSQGSATYEQYF.